This TCR beta chain derives from a study of cytomegalovirus exposure and HLA in healthy donors. Study-wide findings and caveats: The study assumed roughly uniform donor sequencing depth for presence/absence analyses. Investigators reported 150 to 200 TCR beta chains as tied to cytomegalovirus.

V dropped 1 base and J dropped 0 bases, with 16 bases sitting between them. The CDR3 loop spans 17 amino acids. Germline CDR1 reads MDHEN; CDR2 reads SYDVKM. Every donor was a healthy person donating bone marrow. Primers for the PCR totalled 60 Vbeta and 13 Jbeta. The data were produced by immunoSEQ multiplex PCR, yet TCRdb's version contains in-frame clones alone and is incomplete. Of around 150,000 clones in the sample, more than 55% were seen once. About this clone: Its matching antigen is unknown.

Sequences were obtained from PBMCs. The TCR sequence derives from a woman in her fifties or sixties in good health and CMV-seronegative. The chain employs TRBV28 and TRBJ2-7, with D possibly TRBD2 on 5 matching bases. CDR3 bases: TGTGCCAGCAGTTTATCCCACGGGATACGAAGCTCCTACGAGCAGTACTTC. It translates to CASSLSHGIRSSYEQYF.